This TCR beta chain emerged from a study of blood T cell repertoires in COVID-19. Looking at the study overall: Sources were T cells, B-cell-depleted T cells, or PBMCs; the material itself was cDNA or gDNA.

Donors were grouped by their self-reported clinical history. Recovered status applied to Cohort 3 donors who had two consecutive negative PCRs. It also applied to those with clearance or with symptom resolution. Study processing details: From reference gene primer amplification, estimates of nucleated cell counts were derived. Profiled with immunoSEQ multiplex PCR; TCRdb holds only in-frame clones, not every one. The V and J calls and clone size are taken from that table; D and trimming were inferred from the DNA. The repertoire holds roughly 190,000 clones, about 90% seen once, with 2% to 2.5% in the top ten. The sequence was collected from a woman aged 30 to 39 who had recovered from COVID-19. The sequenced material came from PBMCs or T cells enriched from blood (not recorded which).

The CDR3 bases are TGTGCCAGCAGTTACTCGAGTGGGAGTCAGCCCCAGCATTTT. Protein sequence: CASSYSSGSQPQHF. The rearrangement joins TRBV6-2 or TRBV6-3 to TRBJ1-5; D unclear. Germline values: CDR1 MNHEY, CDR2 SVGEGT. V lost 0 bases to trimming and J lost 6 bases, with 9 bases between them. The CDR3 totals 14 residues.